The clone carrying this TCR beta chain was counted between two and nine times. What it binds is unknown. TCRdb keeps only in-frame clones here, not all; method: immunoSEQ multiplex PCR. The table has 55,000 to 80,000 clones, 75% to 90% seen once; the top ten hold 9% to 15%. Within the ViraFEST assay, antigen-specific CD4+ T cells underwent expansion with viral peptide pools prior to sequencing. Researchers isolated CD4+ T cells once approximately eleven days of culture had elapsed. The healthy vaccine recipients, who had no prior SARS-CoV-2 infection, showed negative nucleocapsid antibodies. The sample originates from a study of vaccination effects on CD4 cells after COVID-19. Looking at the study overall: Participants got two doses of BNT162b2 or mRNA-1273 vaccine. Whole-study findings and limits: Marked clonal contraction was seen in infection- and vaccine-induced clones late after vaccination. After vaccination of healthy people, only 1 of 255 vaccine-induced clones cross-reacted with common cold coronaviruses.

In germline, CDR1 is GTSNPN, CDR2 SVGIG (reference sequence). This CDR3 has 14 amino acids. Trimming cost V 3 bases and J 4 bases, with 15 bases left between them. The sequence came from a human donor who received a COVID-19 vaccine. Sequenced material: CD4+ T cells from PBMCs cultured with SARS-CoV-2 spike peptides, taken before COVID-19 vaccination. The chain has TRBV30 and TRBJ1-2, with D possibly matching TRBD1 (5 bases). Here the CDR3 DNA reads TGTGCCTGGAGAAACACCGGGACCGGCTATGGCTACACCTTC. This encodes CAWRNTGTGYGYTF. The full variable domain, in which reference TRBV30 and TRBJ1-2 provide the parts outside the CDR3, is SQTIHQWPATLVQPVGSPLSLECTVEGTSNPNLYWYRQAAGRGLQLLFYSVGIGQISSEVPQNLSASRPQDRQFILSSKKLLLSDSGFYLCAWRNTGTGYGYTFGSGTRLTVV.